A single sample gave rise to the 31 T cell receptor beta chains below, sequenced in a study of CD8+ T cells in alopecia areata. Reverse transcribed after extraction, RNA yielded cDNA as the sequencing template. Clones were read by immunoSEQ multiplex PCR, and TCRdb kept only the in-frame ones, dropping some. Sampling found approximately 280,000 clones, none seen once. The sorting of pooled cutaneous lymph node cells relied on CD4, CD8alpha, NKG2D, NKG2ACE and other markers. Sequencing used CD4+ T cells sorted from a lymph node. These receptors were collected from a C3H/HeJ mouse with alopecia areata. MHC haplotype: H2-k.

In its sample, this clone was seen a few times. Any gene name here is a mouse gene name. The observed sequence ends 4 residues before the CDR3 terminus, with the missing tail filled in from the germline J gene. The same CDR3 is also encoded by other DNA sequences in this sample. The chain recombines TRBV13-1 with TRBJ2-3; 11 bases are a match to TRBD2. CDR1 and CDR2 from the germline V gene are NSHNY and SYGAGN. Germline trimming cut 0 bases from V and 0 bases from J; bases unmatched to any gene: 0. The CDR3 loop spans 16 amino acids. CDR3 in amino acids: CASSDGTGGSAETLYF. The CDR3 bases that were read are TGTGCCAGCAGTGATGGGACTGGGGGGAGTGCAGAA.

A remark on this clone: Gene names are the mouse ones. The read gets to within 3 residues of the CDR3 end, and the germline J gene fills in the rest. The V and J genes are TRBV13-1 and TRBJ1-6, with D hard to call. TRBJ1-6 is treated as an ORF (open reading frame) with a function not yet certain. The germline V gene has CDR1 NSHNY and CDR2 SYGAGN. The CDR3 spans 15 residues. V was pared by 5 bases and J by 0 bases, with 9 bases between. The CDR3 DNA, read in part, is TGTGCCAGCAGGGCAGGCTCTTCCTATAATTCGCCC. Translated: CASRAGSSYNSP. The entire CDR3 sequence reads CASRAGSSYNSPLYF.

This clone has more than one count but fewer than ten. Mouse gene names apply. The read falls 4 residues short of the CDR3 end, and the missing part is taken from the germline J gene. The chain couples TRBV31 to TRBJ2-2; D not certain. Germline V lookup: CDR1 GKSSPN, CDR2 SITVG. This CDR3 contains 13 residues. V was clipped by 0 bases and J by 3 bases, with 5 bases between them. The DNA read from the CDR3 is TGTGCCTGGAGTCTAGAGGACACCGGG. Translated, it gives CAWSLEDTG. The whole CDR3 region reads CAWSLEDTGQLYF.

This clone was detected only a few times. The genes are named according to mouse. The read ends 4 residues before the CDR3 terminus; that terminus is restored from the germline J gene. The same CDR3 also results from other DNA sequences found in this sample. This rearrangement joins TRBV1 to TRBJ2-5; D possibly corresponds to TRBD1 (5 bases). The CDR3 covers 14 residues. V was shortened by 2 bases and J by 1 base, with 7 bases between the two germline ends. Germline V gene data show CDR1 as NSQYPW and CDR2 as LRSPGD (reference sequence). The covered CDR3 bases are TGCACCTGCAGTGCACAGGGTGACCAAGAC. It translates to CTCSAQGDQD. The full CDR3 reads CTCSAQGDQDTQYF.

This clone turned up a few times. Gene names denote mouse genes. CDR3 DNA, as far as it was read: TGTGCCAGCAGCCCTACGGGACAGGGGGACTCC. Protein: CASSPTGQGDS. The entire CDR3 reads CASSPTGQGDSDYTF. J is TRBJ1-2 and V is TRBV13-3, with 11 bases aligning to TRBD1. The CDR3 extends 4 residues past the end of the read, so its final part is completed from the germline J gene. Germline V gene lookup returns CDR1 NNHDY and CDR2 SYVADS. This CDR3 contains 15 residues. V was pared by 5 bases and J by 3 bases, with 6 bases of the junction left unmatched.

On this clone: Gene names are the mouse ones. The sequenced fragment ends 3 residues before the CDR3 boundary, so the rest is inferred from the germline J gene. The chain uses TRBV13-2 and TRBJ1-6; no clear D gene. TRBJ1-6 is reported as an ORF; its role is uncertain. The CDR3 consists of 13 residues. V lost 2 bases and J lost 5, with 5 bases in between. The V gene's germline CDR1 is NNHNN and CDR2 SYGAGS (reference sequence). The covered CDR3 bases are TGTGCCAGCGGTGAAACAGATAATTCGCCC. Its protein product is CASGETDNSP. The full CDR3 reads CASGETDNSPLYF.

This clone turned up a few times. Genes here carry mouse names. The read terminates 4 residues before the CDR3 end, so the remaining end is supplied by the germline J gene. The chain uses TRBV13-1 and TRBJ1-2, with TRBD1 identical over 7 bases. The CDR3 covers 15 residues. Unmatched junction bases numbered 4, after V lost 2 bases and J lost 0 bases. Looked up from germline, CDR1 is NSHNY and CDR2 is SYGAGN. The DNA read from the CDR3 is TGTGCCAGCAGTGAAGACGGGACAGCAAACTCC. Amino acid sequence: CASSEDGTANS. The full-length CDR3 reads as CASSEDGTANSDYTF.

This clone was counted only a few times. The gene names given are mouse names. The observed sequence ends 4 residues before the CDR3 terminus, with the missing tail filled in from the germline J gene. V gene TRBV17 combines with J gene TRBJ2-3; D is possibly TRBD1 (6 bases). Trimming removed 3 bases at V and 0 bases at J, with 13 bases between. Germline V gives CDR1 MNHDT, CDR2 YYDKIL. The CDR3 consists of 16 residues. CDR3 in amino acids: CASSSYGTTSAETLYF. CDR3 bases read: TGTGCTAGCAGTAGTTACGGGACAACTAGTGCAGAA.

To note about this clone: The genes are named according to mouse. The sequence runs out 4 residues before the end of the CDR3; the remainder is reconstructed from the germline J gene. This chain links TRBV13-3 with TRBJ1-1, with D perhaps matching TRBD1 (6 bases). CDR3 length: 15 residues. Germline-derived CDR1 and CDR2 are NNHDY and SYVADS. Trimming cost V 2 bases and J 0 bases, with 11 bases left between them. This chain's CDR3 is CASSDRGYANTEVFF. Incomplete CDR3 DNA: TGTGCCAGCAGTGACAGGGGCTATGCAAACACA.

A remark on this clone: Gene names follow the mouse nomenclature. The CDR3 bases that were read are TGTGCCAGCAGTGACAGGGGATCCTATGCT. Encoded protein: CASSDRGSYA. The full-length CDR3 reads as CASSDRGSYAEQFF. The V and J genes are TRBV13-1 and TRBJ2-1; D is possibly TRBD1 (6 bases). The read comes to an end 4 residues before the CDR3 does, leaving the germline J gene to fill in the end. In germline, CDR1 is NSHNY, CDR2 SYGAGN. V dropped 2 bases and J dropped 3 bases, with 9 bases sitting between them. The CDR3 sequence is 14 residues long.

Points on this clone: Genes and germline come from the mouse. Coverage ceases 4 residues before the CDR3 finishes, and the germline J gene fills in the end. V usage is TRBV19 and J usage is TRBJ1-1; TRBD1 aligns across 8 bases. This CDR3 comprises 15 residues. The ends lost 6 bases at V and 4 bases at J; junction bases unmatched: 11. Germline V gene lookup returns CDR1 FNHDT and CDR2 SITEND (reference sequence). CDR3 protein: CASKDPTGEGTEVFF. CDR3 bases read: TGTGCCAGCAAAGACCCGACAGGGGAAGGCACA. The full variable domain, in which reference TRBV19 and TRBJ1-1 provide the parts outside the CDR3, is GGIITQTPKFLIGQEGQKLTLKCQQNFNHDTMYWYRQDSGKGLRLIYYSITENDLQKGDLSEGYDASREKKSSFSLTVTSAQKNEMAVFLCASKDPTGEGTEVFFGKGTRLTVV.

This clone was counted only a few times. Mouse gene names apply. From the germline J gene comes the end of the CDR3, since the read stops 4 residues before it. The V call is TRBV13-2, the J call TRBJ1-2; 7 bases agree with TRBD1. Germline CDR1 is NNHNN and CDR2 is SYGAGS (reference sequence). This CDR3 has 14 amino acids. Trimming at V came to 4 bases and at J to 4 bases, leaving 7 bases not matched to a gene. The CDR3 DNA, read in part, is TGTGCCAGCGGTTGGAGGGGGCGAGGCTCC. Translation: CASGWRGRGS. The full CDR3 sequence reads CASGWRGRGSDYTF.

This clone came up a few times. Gene names and germline match the mouse. Sequencing ends 4 residues short of the CDR3 end; the germline J gene provides the rest. Other DNA sequences from this sample encode an identical CDR3 as well. The chain carries TRBV5 and TRBJ2-5, with 12 nucleotides matching TRBD2. Unmatched junction bases numbered 5, after V lost 4 bases and J lost 3 bases. CDR3 size: 16 residues. Germline CDR1 and CDR2: LGHNA and YNLKQL (reference sequence). CDR3 amino acids: CASSLRLGGRQDTQYF. The part of the CDR3 DNA that was read is TGTGCCAGCAGCCTTCGACTGGGGGGGCGGCAAGAC.

The table lists this clone with a few counts. Gene names are the mouse ones. Read coverage stops 4 residues before the CDR3 terminus; the germline J gene supplies the remainder. This sequence joins TRBV13-1 and TRBJ1-1; 7 positions agree with TRBD1. The V gene's germline CDR1 is NSHNY and CDR2 SYGAGN. The CDR3 runs 13 residues. CDR3 DNA (partial): TGTGCCAGCAGTGATACGGGACAGACA. Translation gives CASSDTGQT. The CDR3 reads in full as CASSDTGQTEVFF.

This clone turned up a few times. Mouse germline and gene names are used. The read is 4 residues too short to cover the CDR3 end, so that end is filled in from the germline J gene. This chain links TRBV1 with TRBJ2-1; 7 nucleotides match TRBD2. The CDR3 sequence is 16 residues long. V was clipped by 0 bases and J by 3 bases; unmatched bases: 5. CDR1 NSQYPW and CDR2 LRSPGD come from the germline V gene (reference sequence). The sequenced part of the CDR3 DNA is TGCACCTGCAGTGCAGATCTGGGGGTCCTCTATGCT. Translating it yields CTCSADLGVLYA. The entire CDR3 is CTCSADLGVLYAEQFF.

To note about this clone: The listed genes are named as in mouse. The observed sequence ends 4 residues before the CDR3 terminus, with the missing tail filled in from the germline J gene. The chain is built from TRBV5 and TRBJ2-4; tentatively, D is TRBD1 (6 bases). Germline V gene lookup returns CDR1 LGHNA and CDR2 YNLKQL (reference sequence). CDR3 length equals 14 residues. Partial CDR3 DNA: TGTGCCAGCAGCCAAGACCCAGGGGAGAAC. Its protein is CASSQDPGEN. The full CDR3 is CASSQDPGENTLYF.

This clone was detected a few times. The gene names given are mouse names. The DNA ends 4 residues before the CDR3 does, and the rest of the CDR3 is filled in from the germline J gene. The chain carries TRBV5 and TRBJ2-5; TRBD2 aligns across 9 bases. This CDR3 is built from 15 residues. J was trimmed by 2 bases and V by 4 bases; bases with no gene match: 4. Per the germline V gene, CDR1 is LGHNA and CDR2 is YNLKQL (reference sequence). The sequenced CDR3 bases are TGTGCCAGCAGCCCCCGGACTGGGGCCCAAGAC. The encoded protein is CASSPRTGAQD. The complete CDR3 reads CASSPRTGAQDTQYF.

The table lists this clone with a few counts. The germline and genes are mouse ones. The CDR3 end falls 4 residues outside the read, so it is completed with the germline J gene. The chain combines TRBV1 with TRBJ2-7, with a weak D call TRBD1 (6 bases). CDR1 is NSQYPW and CDR2 is LRSPGD in the germline V gene (reference sequence). This CDR3 is built from 15 residues. The ends were cut back, 1 base at V and 3 bases at J, with 13 bases in the middle. The covered CDR3 bases are TGCACCTGCAGTGCAGGACCGGGACACATCTAT. The encoded protein is CTCSAGPGHIY. In full, the CDR3 reads CTCSAGPGHIYEQYF.

This clone was recorded a few times. Gene and germline names: mouse. The sequenced fragment ends 4 residues before the CDR3 boundary, so the rest is inferred from the germline J gene. V gene TRBV13-3 combines with J gene TRBJ2-7; 7 nucleotides agree with TRBD1. Germline values: CDR1 NNHDY, CDR2 SYVADS. CDR3 length equals 12 residues. The CDR3 loop is CASSVGQYEQYF. The CDR3 DNA, read in part, is TGTGCCAGCAGTGTGGGACAGTAT.

In its sample, this clone was seen a few times. Genes and germline are mouse. The read is 4 residues too short to cover the CDR3 end, so that end is filled in from the germline J gene. The genes are TRBV1 and TRBJ2-3, with D perhaps matching TRBD2 (6 bases). The CDR3 sequence is 15 residues long. Germline loops: CDR1 NSQYPW, CDR2 LRSPGD (reference sequence). Trimming took off 2 bases at V and 0 bases at J, with 9 bases between the two ends. This CDR3 is CTCSAPGASAETLYF. The CDR3 DNA, read in part, is TGCACCTGCAGTGCACCTGGGGCTAGTGCAGAA. The full variable domain, in which reference TRBV1 and TRBJ2-3 provide the parts outside the CDR3, is VTLLEQNPRWRLVPRGQAVNLRCILKNSQYPWMSWYQQDLQKQLQWLFTLRSPGDKEVKSLPGADYLATRVTDTELRLQVANMSQGRTLYCTCSAPGASAETLYFGSGTRLTVL.

This clone was counted a few times. The gene symbols are mouse symbols. The CDR3 goes on 4 residues after the read ends, and that part is filled in from the germline J gene. The gene calls are TRBV1 and TRBJ1-1, with TRBD1 identical over 10 bases. Germline CDR1 reads NSQYPW; CDR2 reads LRSPGD (reference sequence). This CDR3 has 15 amino acids. CDR3 sequence reads: CTCSADLGTGAEVFF. CDR3 bases read: TGCACCTGCAGTGCAGATCTTGGGACAGGGGCA.

About this clone itself: Gene names are the mouse ones. Coverage ceases 4 residues before the CDR3 finishes, and the germline J gene fills in the end. Other DNA variants within this sample encode the same CDR3. The genes are TRBV13-1 and TRBJ2-3; TRBD1 is a possible D gene (6 bases). The CDR3 is 13 amino acids. The V gene lost 2 bases and the J gene lost 3 bases, with 7 bases spanning the gap. The V gene's germline CDR1 is NSHNY and CDR2 SYGAGN. The CDR3 sequence: CASSEQGAETLYF. The CDR3 DNA, read in part, is TGTGCCAGCAGTGAACAGGGAGCAGAA.

A word on this clone: Mouse names are used for the genes. The read stops 4 residues short of the end of the CDR3; the missing end is completed from the germline J gene. The chain links TRBV13-2 to TRBJ1-1, with D perhaps matching TRBD1 (6 bases). CDR3 size: 15 residues. Germline values: CDR1 NNHNN, CDR2 SYGAGS (reference sequence). The V end was cut by 0 bases, the J end by 4 bases, with 13 bases between. This CDR3 reads CASGDAAGVGTEVFF. The covered CDR3 bases are TGTGCCAGCGGTGATGCCGCAGGGGTGGGCACA.

This clone was seen only a few times. Germline and genes: mouse. The CDR3 goes on 4 residues after the read ends, and that part is filled in from the germline J gene. The J gene is TRBJ1-4, the V gene TRBV13-1, with D perhaps TRBD1 (5 bases). From germline, CDR1 is NSHNY and CDR2 SYGAGN. The CDR3 sequence is 15 residues long. The CDR3 reads CASSESGGNTERLFF. Incomplete CDR3 DNA: TGTGCCAGCAGTGAGTCTGGGGGAAATACCGAA.

This clone showed up just a few times. These gene names are mouse names. The CDR3 extends 4 residues past the end of the read, so its final part is completed from the germline J gene. Other nucleotide sequences in the sample specify the same CDR3. The V and J genes are TRBV13-1 and TRBJ2-2, with 12 positions matching TRBD2. V trimming: 7 bases; J trimming: 2 bases; junction bases outside the gene matches: 0. Germline-derived CDR1 and CDR2 are NSHNY and SYGAGN. The CDR3 is made up of 14 amino acids. The DNA read from the CDR3 is TGTGCCAGCGGGACTGGGGGGAACACCGGG. It yields the protein CASGTGGNTG. The entire CDR3 reads CASGTGGNTGQLYF.

This clone was counted between two and nine times. Genes here carry mouse names. From the germline J gene comes the end of the CDR3, since the read stops 4 residues before it. This chain joins TRBV1 and TRBJ2-1; tentatively, D is TRBD2 (7 bases). The CDR3 runs to 16 residues. Germline loops: CDR1 NSQYPW, CDR2 LRSPGD (reference sequence). The CDR3: CTCSADGWGARAEQFF. CDR3 DNA, as far as it was read: TGCACCTGCAGTGCAGATGGGTGGGGGGCTCGGGCT.

Worth noting for this clone: The gene symbols are mouse symbols. The read stops 4 residues short of the end of the CDR3; the missing end is completed from the germline J gene. In the same sample, other DNA sequences code for this CDR3. This chain joins TRBV1 and TRBJ2-3; 8 bases fit TRBD1. CDR3 size: 15 residues. J lost 1 base, V lost 4 bases, and 4 bases had no gene match. Germline loops: CDR1 NSQYPW, CDR2 LRSPGD (reference sequence). CDR3 sequence: CTCSGQGRGAETLYF. The covered CDR3 bases are TGCACCTGCAGTGGACAGGGGCGGGGTGCAGAA.

Of note for this clone: The gene symbols are mouse symbols. The observed sequence ends 4 residues before the CDR3 terminus, with the missing tail filled in from the germline J gene. Other DNA variants within this sample encode the same CDR3. The V gene is TRBV31, the J gene TRBJ1-1; 7 nucleotides match TRBD1. CDR1 and CDR2 (germline): GKSSPN, SITVG. This CDR3 is built from 14 residues. V shed 0 bases, J shed 1 base, and the junction held 2 bases outside the gene matches. The CDR3 loop is CAWSLRTGNTEVFF. The sequenced part of the CDR3 DNA is TGTGCCTGGAGTCTCAGGACAGGGAACACA.

This clone was seen only a few times. The genes are named according to mouse. The CDR3 end is not reached by the read, which stops 3 residues before it; the germline J gene fills it in. Other DNA sequences in the sample encode the same CDR3. V is TRBV31 and J is TRBJ1-6, with a weak D call TRBD1 (6 bases). TRBJ1-6 is an ORF for which the function is uncertain. This CDR3 contains 14 residues. Trimming pared 0 bases from V and 7 bases from J, leaving 10 bases between. The germline gives CDR1 GKSSPN, CDR2 SITVG. The sequenced part of the CDR3 DNA is TGTGCCTGGAGTCTGCAGGGGTCGAATTCGCCC. Translation: CAWSLQGSNSP. The full CDR3 reads CAWSLQGSNSPLYF.

On this clone: The gene names here belong to mouse. The sequenced fragment ends 4 residues before the CDR3 boundary, so the rest is inferred from the germline J gene. V is TRBV19 and J is TRBJ2-3, with 7 nucleotides matching TRBD2. The length of the CDR3 is 15 residues. The germline V gene has CDR1 FNHDT and CDR2 SITEND (reference sequence). V gave up 4 bases and J gave up 0 bases; unmatched junction bases: 5. The CDR3 loop is CASSATGSSAETLYF. The part of the CDR3 DNA that was read is TGTGCCAGCAGTGCGACTGGGTCTAGTGCAGAA. Drawing the rest from reference TRBV19 and TRBJ2-3, the complete variable domain is GGIITQTPKFLIGQEGQKLTLKCQQNFNHDTMYWYRQDSGKGLRLIYYSITENDLQKGDLSEGYDASREKKSSFSLTVTSAQKNEMAVFLCASSATGSSAETLYFGSGTRLTVL.

This clone was seen a handful of times. Gene names follow the mouse nomenclature. The read ends 4 residues shy of where the CDR3 ends; the end is completed using the germline J gene. This rearrangement joins TRBV13-1 to TRBJ1-1, with 9 bases fitting TRBD1. Germline lookup yields CDR1 NSHNY and CDR2 SYGAGN. The CDR3 spans 12 residues. The sequenced CDR3 bases are TGTGCCAGCAGTGGGACAGGGGAA. Its translation is CASSGTGE. The whole CDR3 protein reads CASSGTGEEVFF.